These 30 T cell receptor beta chains share one sample of origin, sequenced in a study of cytomegalovirus exposure and HLA in healthy donors. The PCR ran on 60 Vbeta and 13 Jbeta primers. Profiled with immunoSEQ multiplex PCR; TCRdb holds only in-frame clones, not every one. The repertoire holds 100,000 to 120,000 clones, with more than 70% as singletons. Specimen: PBMCs. Every receptor here comes from a woman aged 55-69 years in good health and CMV-seropositive.

The genes are TRBV2 and TRBJ2-2; D is uncertain. CDR3 length equals 13 residues. Germline V CDR1 and CDR2: SNHLY, FYNNEI. Trimming cost V 3 bases and J 4 bases, with 6 bases left between them. The CDR3 loop reads CASSESSTGELFF. The CDR3 DNA follows: TGTGCCAGCAGTGAGTCTAGCACCGGGGAGCTGTTTTTT.

CDR3 nucleotides: TGTGCCTGGAGTGTAGGGGCCGGGGAGCTGTTTTTT. Its protein product is CAWSVGAGELFF. The rearrangement links TRBV30 to TRBJ2-2, with D possibly TRBD1 on 5 matching bases. The CDR3 covers 12 residues. The germline gives CDR1 GTSNPN, CDR2 SVGIG (reference sequence). Trimming cost V 0 bases and J 6 bases, with 5 bases left between them.

This chain joins TRBV5-1 and TRBJ2-1; perhaps TRBD2 as D (5 bases). The germline CDR1 and CDR2 sequences are SGHRS and YFSETQ. Trimming cost V 2 bases and J 8 bases, with 14 bases left between them. The CDR3 runs to 14 residues. CDR3 sequence reads: CASSFERAMYEQFF. CDR3 DNA: TGCGCCAGCAGCTTTGAGAGGGCCATGTATGAGCAGTTCTTC.

The rearrangement joins TRBV18 to TRBJ2-1, with 11 bases lining up with TRBD1. Germline V gives CDR1 KGHSH, CDR2 LQKENI. Losses at the gene ends were 2 bases for V and 4 bases for J; bases not matched to a gene: 1. This CDR3 contains 15 residues. CDR3 sequence (DNA): TGTGCCAGCTCACCAGGGACAGGGGGGTACAATGAGCAGTTCTTC. Translated, it gives CASSPGTGGYNEQFF.

The CDR3 DNA is TGTGCCAGCAGCCTCGGGACAGGGGGCGGGGTGAATGAGCAGTTCTTC. Amino acids: CASSLGTGGGVNEQFF. The J gene is TRBJ2-1, the V gene TRBV11-3, with 12 positions matching TRBD1. This CDR3 has 16 residues. Trimming at V came to 5 bases and at J to 7 bases, leaving 9 bases not matched to a gene. Looked up from germline, CDR1 is SGHNT and CDR2 is YENEEA.

The chain recombines TRBV18 with TRBJ1-2; TRBD1 matches 8 bases. Germline V CDR1 and CDR2: KGHSH, LQKENI. The ends lost 3 bases at V and 5 bases at J; junction bases unmatched: 20. This CDR3 region has 19 residues. CDR3 region: CASSPPRQGTLAVWYGYTF. The CDR3, as DNA: TGTGCCAGCTCACCGCCTAGACAGGGGACTTTAGCAGTGTGGTATGGCTACACCTTC. The full variable domain, in which reference TRBV18 and TRBJ1-2 provide the parts outside the CDR3, is NAGVMQNPRHLVRRRGQEARLRCSPMKGHSHVYWYRQLPEEGLKFMVYLQKENIIDESGMPKERFSAEFPKEGPSILRIQQVVRGDSAAYFCASSPPRQGTLAVWYGYTFGSGTRLTVV.

This clone is medium-sized (0.01 to 0.1%). The CDR3 sequence: CASSAETSVPNEQFF. CDR3 DNA: TGTGCCAGCAGTGCGGAGACTAGCGTGCCCAATGAGCAGTTCTTC. This chain joins TRBV6-4 and TRBJ2-1, with 8 bases that match TRBD2. CDR1 is MRHNA and CDR2 is SNTAGT in the germline V gene. This CDR3 is 15 amino acids long. V was clipped by 4 bases and J by 6 bases; unmatched bases: 8.

The chain employs TRBV19 and TRBJ2-2; TRBD2 might be the D (6 bases). CDR3 length: 12 amino acids. V dropped 5 bases and J dropped 9 bases, with 10 bases sitting between them. CDR1 is LNHDA and CDR2 is SQIVND in the germline V gene (reference sequence). CDR3 sequence (DNA): TGTGCCAGTAGTTTTGCGGGATGGGAGCTGTTTTTT. Amino acid sequence: CASSFAGWELFF.

This clone has a handful of counts. This chain connects TRBV6-1 to TRBJ1-1; TRBD1 might be the D (6 bases). The CDR3 covers 13 residues. Germline V CDR1 and CDR2: MNHNS, SASEGT. The V and J ends lost 10 bases and 5 bases respectively, with 17 bases between them. In DNA, the CDR3 is TGTGCCACGGGTCCAGGGGCGTGGACTGAAGCTTTCTTT. This encodes CATGPGAWTEAFF.

The chain employs TRBV21-1 and TRBJ1-1. TRBV21-1 is annotated as a pseudogene. The CDR3 loop spans 13 amino acids. CDR3 nucleotides: TGTGCCAGCAGCAAAGTGGAGTGCAGCAAAGCTTTCTTT. It translates to CASSKVECSKAFF.

The CDR3 bases are TGTGCCAGTAAAATAGCGGGAGGAGAGACCCAGTACTTC. It translates to CASKIAGGETQYF. The V gene is TRBV27, the J gene TRBJ2-5, with 10 bases identical to TRBD2. V gave up 9 bases and J gave up 4 bases; unmatched junction bases: 5. Germline V gene sequence: CDR1 MNHEY, CDR2 SMNVEV (reference sequence). This CDR3 region has 13 residues.

The chain couples TRBV21-1 to TRBJ2-7; TRBD2, the D gene given by the table, was not confirmed from the DNA. TRBV21-1 is reported as a pseudogene. There are 20 residues in the CDR3. The CDR3 DNA follows: TGTGCCAGCAGCAAAGATGCGGGATGGGAGACGGAAAAGGTAAGCTACGAGCAGTACTTC. This encodes CASSKDAGWETEKVSYEQYF.

V and J are TRBV6-5 and TRBJ2-7, with no clear D. Germline V gene sequence: CDR1 MNHEY, CDR2 SVGAGI. The CDR3 spans 13 residues. The germline V and J ends were trimmed by 2 bases and 1 base, with 6 bases remaining between them. CDR3 region: CASSYRVSYEQYF. Here the CDR3 DNA reads TGTGCCAGCAGTTACAGAGTTTCCTACGAGCAGTACTTC.

The chain carries TRBV27 and TRBJ2-1, with TRBD2 identical over 10 bases. The CDR3 has 15 amino acids. V dropped 5 bases and J dropped 6; count of bases not matched to a gene: 7. Germline CDR1 and CDR2: MNHEY and SMNVEV (reference sequence). As DNA, the CDR3 is TGTGCCAGCAGTCGTACCGGGACTAGCGTCAATGAGCAGTTCTTC. This sequence encodes CASSRTGTSVNEQFF.

The chain carries TRBV19 and TRBJ2-7, with 9 bases fitting TRBD1. V lost 7 bases, J lost 0 bases, and 7 bases stayed unmatched. The CDR3 sequence is 15 residues long. Germline values: CDR1 LNHDA, CDR2 SQIVND (reference sequence). As DNA, the CDR3 is TGTGCCAGTACCCCAACAGGGGGCCTCTCCTACGAGCAGTACTTC. Its translation: CASTPTGGLSYEQYF.

In this sample, this clone turned up a few times. The chain combines TRBV5-1 with TRBJ2-4, with TRBD2 matching 7 bases. From germline, CDR1 is SGHRS and CDR2 YFSETQ. This CDR3 contains 18 residues. Trimming cost V 1 base and J 9 bases; bases outside gene matches: 19. The CDR3, as DNA: TGCGCCAGCAGCTTGTTAAGCGCAACTAGCGTGGGTGGAGGCATTCAGTACTTC. It yields the protein CASSLLSATSVGGGIQYF.

The chain has TRBV19 and TRBJ2-1, with TRBD2 matching over 10 bases. Germline-derived CDR1 and CDR2 are LNHDA and SQIVND (reference sequence). V dropped 7 bases and J dropped 0; count of bases not matched to a gene: 27. The CDR3 loop spans 23 amino acids. The CDR3 spells CASTRGVMGTSAGHKSSYNEQFF. DNA of the CDR3: TGTGCCAGTACCAGGGGGGTCATGGGGACTAGCGCGGGCCACAAGAGCTCCTACAATGAGCAGTTCTTC.

The chain couples TRBV2 to TRBJ1-2; 7 nucleotides agree with TRBD1. With 8 bases clipped from V and 0 bases from J, the junction kept 9 bases outside the gene matches. CDR1 is SNHLY, CDR2 FYNNEI, per germline. The CDR3 length is 15 residues. DNA of the CDR3: TGTGCCAGCGGGGGCAGGGGGGCCTCTAACTATGGCTACACCTTC. It yields the protein CASGGRGASNYGYTF.

The chain combines TRBV5-1 with TRBJ2-1; possible D gene TRBD1, 6 bases. From germline, CDR1 is SGHRS and CDR2 YFSETQ. Between the trimmed V and J ends, which lost 0 bases and 2 bases, there was a span of 9 bases. The CDR3 contains 15 residues. The CDR3 bases are TGCGCCAGCAGCTTGGTGGCAGGGGCCTACAATGAGCAGTTCTTC. Protein: CASSLVAGAYNEQFF.

The chain is built from TRBV7-9 and TRBJ2-1; 8 bases are a match to TRBD2. Per germline, CDR1 SEHNR and CDR2 FQNEAQ (reference sequence). The CDR3 covers 14 residues. The V and J ends lost 2 bases and 5 bases, in that order; junction bases with no gene match: 2. The CDR3 spells CASSLSSGNNEQFF. CDR3 nucleotide sequence: TGTGCCAGCAGCTTAAGTAGCGGGAACAATGAGCAGTTCTTC.

The CDR3 protein is CASSPYRVAEQYF. CDR3 in DNA: TGTGCCAGCTCACCGTACAGGGTGGCCGAGCAGTACTTC. The chain has TRBV18 and TRBJ2-7; D perhaps matches TRBD1 (6 bases). CDR3 length: 13 amino acids. The V gene lost 3 bases and the J gene lost 6 bases, with 12 bases spanning the gap. CDR1 and CDR2 from the germline V gene are KGHSH and LQKENI.

V usage is TRBV9 and J usage is TRBJ2-1; D is possibly TRBD2 (5 bases). V was clipped by 0 bases and J by 1 base, with 8 bases between them. The CDR3 length is 15 residues. CDR1 and CDR2 from the germline V gene are SGDLS and YYNGEE. CDR3 protein: CASSVGRFSYNEQFF. CDR3 coding DNA: TGTGCCAGCAGCGTAGGGAGGTTTTCCTACAATGAGCAGTTCTTC.

The sample holds a few counts of this clone. The chain employs TRBV28 and TRBJ2-7, with TRBD2 matching 11 bases. Trimming at V came to 8 bases and at J to 6 bases, leaving 6 bases not matched to a gene. CDR1 is MDHEN, CDR2 SYDVKM, per germline. This CDR3 spans 13 amino acids. The CDR3 spells CASFGLAGGEQYF. The CDR3 coding sequence is TGTGCCAGCTTCGGGCTAGCGGGAGGCGAGCAGTACTTC.

The gene calls are TRBV28 and TRBJ2-2; TRBD2 matches 9 bases. Unmatched junction bases numbered 6, after V lost 7 bases and J lost 3 bases. CDR3 size: 15 residues. Germline V gene sequence: CDR1 MDHEN, CDR2 SYDVKM. The CDR3 loop is CASKPGGRDTGELFF. DNA for the CDR3: TGTGCCAGCAAGCCCGGCGGGAGGGACACCGGGGAGCTGTTTTTT.

This clone was observed a handful of times. The CDR3 DNA follows: TGCGCCAGCAGCCGTCAGACAGATGAAGCTTTCTTT. It yields the protein CASSRQTDEAFF. V gene TRBV5-1 combines with J gene TRBJ1-1; possibly TRBD1 for D (5 bases). The CDR3 runs 12 residues. The germline CDR1 and CDR2 sequences are SGHRS and YFSETQ. Trimming took off 4 bases at V and 7 bases at J, with 11 bases between the two ends.

This clone was observed a few times. The chain combines TRBV7-9 with TRBJ1-1; TRBD1 might be the D (6 bases). This CDR3 is built from 14 residues. CDR1 SEHNR and CDR2 FQNEAQ come from the germline V gene (reference sequence). Trimming removed 1 base from V and 4 bases from J, with 10 bases in between. The CDR3 DNA is TGTGCCAGCAGCTTAGATCAGGGGAGCACTGAAGCTTTCTTT. This translates into CASSLDQGSTEAFF.

The rearrangement uses TRBV30 and TRBJ1-1; no clear D. CDR3 length: 17 residues. V was pared by 4 bases and J by 0 bases, with 21 bases between. CDR1 is GTSNPN and CDR2 is SVGIG in the germline V gene (reference sequence). CDR3 in DNA: TGTGCCTGGACCAGATCTTTGGGGAGAGCGATGAACACTGAAGCTTTCTTT. It is translated as CAWTRSLGRAMNTEAFF.

The genes are TRBV5-1 and TRBJ1-2, with D uncertain. Germline V gives CDR1 SGHRS, CDR2 YFSETQ. The CDR3 has 14 amino acids. V was clipped by 0 bases and J by 0 bases, with 6 bases between them. The CDR3 region is CASSLASANYGYTF. The CDR3 region has the DNA TGCGCCAGCAGCTTGGCCAGCGCTAACTATGGCTACACCTTC.

The V gene is TRBV2, the J gene TRBJ1-1; tentatively, D is TRBD1 (5 bases). Germline CDR1 is SNHLY and CDR2 is FYNNEI. The CDR3 totals 13 residues. Trimming left V 4 bases short and J 0 bases short, with 6 bases between. The CDR3 loop reads CASSGQMNTEAFF. CDR3 coding DNA: TGTGCCAGCAGTGGACAGATGAACACTGAAGCTTTCTTT. The whole variable domain, filled in from reference TRBV2 and TRBJ1-1, reads EPEVTQTPSHQVTQMGQEVILRCVPISNHLYFYWYRQILGQKVEFLVSFYNNEISEKSEIFDDQFSVERPDGSNFTLKIRSTKLEDSAMYFCASSGQMNTEAFFGQGTRLTVV.

The V call is TRBV19, the J call TRBJ2-1; no firm D call. Trimming took 0 bases from V and 9 from J, leaving 6 bases between them. From germline, CDR1 is LNHDA and CDR2 SQIVND (reference sequence). CDR3 length: 12 residues. CDR3 region: CASSIDQAEQFF. CDR3 nucleotide sequence: TGTGCCAGTAGTATAGATCAAGCTGAGCAGTTCTTC.